The source of this T cell receptor (beta chain) is a study of memory CD8 T cells in hepatitis C reinfection. Study as a whole: Chronic HCV followed reinfection in a couple of donors who cleared primary infection. HCV reinfection: RNA-positive following two negative tests at least 60 days apart.

The CDR3 is 16 residues long. CDR1 is LNHDA and CDR2 is SQIVND in the germline V gene (reference sequence). V shed 7 bases, J shed 1 base, and the junction held 6 bases outside the gene matches. This sample's time point: pre-reinfection, 55 to 20 weeks before reinfection detection. No in vitro expansion preceded TCR sequencing of the sorted cells. Control naive CD8 T cells came from a couple of donors at all three reinfection time points. The table came from immunoSEQ multiplex PCR; TCRdb's copy has only in-frame clones and leaves some out. The sample carries tens of thousands of clones, under 90% recorded once.

The TCR originated in a young man with hepatitis C virus infection. V and J are TRBV19 and TRBJ2-2, with TRBD1 identical over 10 bases. Source material: naive CD8+ T cells sorted from blood. CDR3 in DNA: TGTGCCAGTAACCCCGGACAGGGGGGGAACACCGGGGAGCTGTTTTTT. This translates into CASNPGQGGNTGELFF.